The 12 T cell receptor beta chains listed next were all sequenced from one sample in a study of T-cell reconstitution after alpha-beta-depleted transplantation in children. Preparation of the TCRbeta library involved a method that used unique molecular identifiers. TCRdb re-called the PCR reads with MiXCR, one entry per CDR3 protein. The profile shows hundreds of thousands of distinct CDR3 sequences, 30% to 35% of them singletons. The specimen comprised PBMCs from the stem cell graft donor, sampled from the stem cell graft. All receptors derive from a human donor who donated a stem cell graft to a child with aplastic anemia.

This clonotype was detected a few times. The genes are TRBV9 and TRBJ1-1; D is ambiguous. V shed 0 bases and J shed 4 bases, with 4 bases lying between them. Germline V CDR1 and CDR2: SGDLS, YYNGEE. CDR3 length: 12 amino acids. CDR3 bases: TGTGCCAGCAGCGTAGAGGGCACTGAAGCTTTCTTT. This translates into CASSVEGTEAFF.

This clonotype has only a few counts. The chain combines TRBV12-3 or TRBV12-4 with TRBJ2-2; D not certain. The CDR3 covers 16 residues. Between the trimmed V and J ends, which lost 2 bases and 0 bases, there was a span of 10 bases. CDR3 protein: CASSLYVTSNTGELFF. The CDR3 region has the DNA TGTGCCAGCAGTTTATATGTCACATCGAACACCGGGGAGCTGTTTTTT.

This clonotype has only a few counts. The V and J genes are TRBV29-1 and TRBJ2-7, with 9 bases matching TRBD1. The junction had 2 bases not matched to a gene; V was cut back by 5 bases and J by 3 bases. Germline-derived CDR1 and CDR2 are SQVTM and ANQGSEA. The CDR3 loop spans 12 amino acids. CDR3 in amino acids: CSVSDRGYEQYV. The CDR3 DNA is TGCAGCGTTTCGGACAGGGGCTACGAGCAGTACGTC.

This rearrangement joins TRBV20-1 to TRBJ2-1, with TRBD2 matching over 11 bases. V dropped 4 bases and J dropped 8; count of bases not matched to a gene: 10. CDR1 is DFQATT, CDR2 SNEGSKA, per germline (reference sequence). CDR3 length: 15 amino acids. The CDR3 coding sequence is TGCAGTGCTAAACCACTAGCGGGAGAGATCTATGAGCAGTTCTTC. Amino acid sequence: CSAKPLAGEIYEQFF.

The chain has TRBV5-1 and TRBJ2-4, with D perhaps given as TRBD1 or TRBD2 (6 bases each). V lost 3 bases, J lost 2 bases, and 9 bases lay in between. Germline loops: CDR1 SGHRS, CDR2 YFSETQ. The CDR3 sequence is 14 residues long. CDR3 loop: CASSWGDTKNIQYF. The DNA for the CDR3 is TGCGCCAGCAGCTGGGGGGACACCAAAAACATTCAGTACTTC.

This clonotype was observed a few times. The chain employs TRBV20-1 and TRBJ2-1; possibly TRBD1 for D (5 bases). Between the trimmed V and J ends, which lost 3 bases and 5 bases, there was a span of 14 bases. This CDR3 has 14 amino acids. Germline values: CDR1 DFQATT, CDR2 SNEGSKA (reference sequence). The CDR3 sequence: CSASRTQLNNEQFF. DNA for the CDR3: TGCAGTGCTAGTCGGACACAGCTTAACAATGAGCAGTTCTTC.

This clonotype turned up a few times. The chain combines TRBV29-1 with TRBJ2-2; TRBD1 might be the D (5 bases). The V end lost 3 bases, the J end lost 0 bases, and 8 bases lay between the germline ends. CDR1 is SQVTM and CDR2 is ANQGSEA in the germline V gene. The CDR3 length is 14 residues. The CDR3 is CSVDPGTNTGELFF. In DNA, the CDR3 is TGCAGCGTTGATCCAGGGACGAACACCGGGGAGCTGTTTTTT.

The chain carries TRBV6-2 or TRBV6-3 and TRBJ2-3; 10 bases align to TRBD1. Germline V gene lookup returns CDR1 MNHEY and CDR2 SVGEGT. V dropped 8 bases and J dropped 4; count of bases not matched to a gene: 6. This CDR3 region has 14 residues. CDR3 DNA: TGTGCCAGCGGCCCGACAGGGGGCCCAGATACGCAGTATTTT. Amino acids: CASGPTGGPDTQYF.

The chain has TRBV29-1 and TRBJ2-2; 8 bases map to TRBD2. V was clipped by 4 bases and J by 3 bases; unmatched bases: 1. This CDR3 has 13 amino acids. CDR1 is SQVTM and CDR2 is ANQGSEA in the germline V gene. CDR3 sequence reads: CSVVTSDTGELFF. CDR3 coding DNA: TGCAGCGTTGTGACTAGCGACACCGGGGAGCTGTTTTTT.

CDR3 residues: CACSGTGTIVANVLTF. The CDR3 region has the DNA TGTGCCTGTTCCGGGACAGGGACTATTGTTGCCAACGTCCTGACTTTC. The chain recombines TRBV19 with TRBJ2-6, with 9 bases fitting TRBD1. Per the germline V gene, CDR1 is LNHDA and CDR2 is SQIVND (reference sequence). The length of the CDR3 is 16 residues. V lost 11 bases, J lost 7 bases, and 15 bases stayed unmatched.

The chain joins TRBV7-9 to TRBJ2-1, with D perhaps TRBD1 or TRBD2 (5 bases each). The germline CDR1 and CDR2 sequences are SEHNR and FQNEAQ (reference sequence). This CDR3 has 14 amino acids. V lost 5 bases and J lost 8, with 16 bases in between. This CDR3 reads CASSPGAMGYEQFF. In DNA form, the CDR3 reads TGTGCCAGCAGCCCCGGGGCCATGGGATATGAGCAGTTCTTC.

This clonotype was observed a few times. The V call is TRBV30, the J call TRBJ1-5; 7 bases are a match to TRBD1. This CDR3 comprises 15 residues. The V gene end was trimmed by 1 base and the J gene end by 8 bases; junction bases not matched to a gene: 11. Germline CDR1 reads GTSNPN; CDR2 reads SVGIG (reference sequence). The CDR3 loop reads CAWSGGGRGWEPQHF. In DNA form, the CDR3 reads TGTGCCTGGAGTGGGGGCGGCAGGGGGTGGGAGCCCCAGCATTTT.